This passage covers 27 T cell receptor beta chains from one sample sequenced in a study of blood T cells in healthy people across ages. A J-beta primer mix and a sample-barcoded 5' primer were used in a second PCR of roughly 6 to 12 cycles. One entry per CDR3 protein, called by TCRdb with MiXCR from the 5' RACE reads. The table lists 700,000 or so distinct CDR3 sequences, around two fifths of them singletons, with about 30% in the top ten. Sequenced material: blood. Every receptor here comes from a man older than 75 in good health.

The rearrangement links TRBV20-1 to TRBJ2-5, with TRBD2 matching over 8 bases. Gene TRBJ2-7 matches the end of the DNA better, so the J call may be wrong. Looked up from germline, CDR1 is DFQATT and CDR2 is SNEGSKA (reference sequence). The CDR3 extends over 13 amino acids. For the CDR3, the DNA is TGCAGTGCTTCATTTAGCGGGGATGACGAGCAGTACTTC. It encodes CSASFSGDDEQYF.

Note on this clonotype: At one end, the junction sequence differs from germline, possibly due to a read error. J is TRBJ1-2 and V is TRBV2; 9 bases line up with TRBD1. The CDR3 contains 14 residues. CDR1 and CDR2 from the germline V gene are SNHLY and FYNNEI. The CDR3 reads CTSIPGQGDYGYTF. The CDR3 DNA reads TGTACCAGTATACCGGGACAGGGAGACTATGGCTACACCTTC. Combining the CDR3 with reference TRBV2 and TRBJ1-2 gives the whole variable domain EPEVTQTPSHQVTQMGQEVILRCVPISNHLYFYWYRQILGQKVEFLVSFYNNEISEKSEIFDDQFSVERPDGSNFTLKIRSTKLEDSAMYFCTSIPGQGDYGYTFGSGTRLTVV.

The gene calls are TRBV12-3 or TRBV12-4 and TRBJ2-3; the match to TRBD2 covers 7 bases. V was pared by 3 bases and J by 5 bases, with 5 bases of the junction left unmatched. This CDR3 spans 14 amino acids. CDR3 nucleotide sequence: TGTGCCAGCAGTTTCGGGGGGAGCGGAGATACGCAGTATTTT. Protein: CASSFGGSGDTQYF.

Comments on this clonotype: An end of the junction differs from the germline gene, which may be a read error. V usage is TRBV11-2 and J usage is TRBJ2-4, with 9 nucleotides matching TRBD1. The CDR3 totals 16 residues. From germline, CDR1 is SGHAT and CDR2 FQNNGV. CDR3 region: CASSLSDRGSGNTQYF. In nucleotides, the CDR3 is TGTGCCAGCAGCCTATCGGACAGGGGATCGGGAAACACTCAGTACTTC.

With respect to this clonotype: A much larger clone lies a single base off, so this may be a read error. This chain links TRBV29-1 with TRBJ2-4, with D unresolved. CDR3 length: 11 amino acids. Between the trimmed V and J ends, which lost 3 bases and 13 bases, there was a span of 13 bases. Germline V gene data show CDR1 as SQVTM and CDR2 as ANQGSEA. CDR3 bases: TGCAGCGTTGAGATCACTATTGAGCAGTACTTC. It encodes CSVEITIEQYF. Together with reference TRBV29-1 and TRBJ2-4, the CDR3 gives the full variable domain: SAVISQKPSRDICQRGTSLTIQCQVDSQVTMMFWYRQQPGQSLTLIATANQGSEATYESGFVIDKFPISRPNLTFSTLTVSNMSPEDSSIYLCSVEITIEQYFGAGTRLSVL.

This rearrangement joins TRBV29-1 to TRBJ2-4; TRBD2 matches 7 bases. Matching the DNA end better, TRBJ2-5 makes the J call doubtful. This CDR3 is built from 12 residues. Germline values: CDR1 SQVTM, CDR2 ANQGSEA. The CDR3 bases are TGCAGCGTTGGCCAGCGGGGAGAGACCCAGTACTTC. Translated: CSVGQRGETQYF.

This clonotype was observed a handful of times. CDR3 sequence reads: CASSQFPSGSSTQYF. In nucleotides, the CDR3 is TGTGCCAGCAGCCAATTCCCTAGCGGGAGTTCGACCCAGTACTTC. This chain uses TRBV14 with TRBJ2-5, with TRBD2 identical over 10 bases. Germline V gives CDR1 SGHDN, CDR2 FVKESK. Trimming at V came to 2 bases and at J to 7 bases, leaving 7 bases not matched to a gene. This CDR3 comprises 15 residues.

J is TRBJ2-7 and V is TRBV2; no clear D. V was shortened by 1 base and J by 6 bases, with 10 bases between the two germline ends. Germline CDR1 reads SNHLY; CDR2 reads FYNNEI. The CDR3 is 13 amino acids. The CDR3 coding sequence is TGTGCCAGCAGTGAAGAAATTACGGGCGAGCAGTACTTC. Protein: CASSEEITGEQYF.

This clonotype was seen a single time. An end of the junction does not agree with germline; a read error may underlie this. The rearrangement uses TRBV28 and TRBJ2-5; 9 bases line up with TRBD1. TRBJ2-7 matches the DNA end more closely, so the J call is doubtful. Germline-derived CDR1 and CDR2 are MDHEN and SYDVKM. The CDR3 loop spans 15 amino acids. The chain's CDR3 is CTSSETGTGQGEQYF. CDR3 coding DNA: TGTACCAGCAGCGAGACCGGGACAGGGCAGGGCGAGCAGTACTTC.

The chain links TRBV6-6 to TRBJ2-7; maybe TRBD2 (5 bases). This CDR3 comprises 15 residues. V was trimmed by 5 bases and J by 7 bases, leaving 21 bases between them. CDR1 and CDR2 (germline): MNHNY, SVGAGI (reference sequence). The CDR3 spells CASSRSSYPYNEQYF. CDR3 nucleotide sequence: TGTGCCAGCAGTCGATCTAGCTATCCCTACAATGAGCAGTACTTC.

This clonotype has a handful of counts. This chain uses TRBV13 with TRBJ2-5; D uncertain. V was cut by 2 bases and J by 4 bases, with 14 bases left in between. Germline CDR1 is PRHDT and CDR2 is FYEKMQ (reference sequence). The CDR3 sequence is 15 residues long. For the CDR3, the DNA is TGTGCCAGCAGCTTAACTCACAAACCTCGAGAGACCCAGTACTTC. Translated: CASSLTHKPRETQYF.

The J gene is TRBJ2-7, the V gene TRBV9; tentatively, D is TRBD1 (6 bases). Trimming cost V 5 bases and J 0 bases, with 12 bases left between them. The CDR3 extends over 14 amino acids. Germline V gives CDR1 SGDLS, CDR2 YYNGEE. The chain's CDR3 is CASSYGQISYEQYF. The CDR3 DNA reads TGTGCCAGCAGTTACGGACAGATCTCCTACGAGCAGTACTTC.

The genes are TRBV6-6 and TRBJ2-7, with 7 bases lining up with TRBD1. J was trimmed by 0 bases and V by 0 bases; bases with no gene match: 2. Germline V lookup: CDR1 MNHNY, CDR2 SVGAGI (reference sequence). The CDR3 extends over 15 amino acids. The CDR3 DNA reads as TGTGCCAGCAGTTACTCGAGGGGGCACTCCTACGAGCAGTACTTC. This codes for CASSYSRGHSYEQYF.

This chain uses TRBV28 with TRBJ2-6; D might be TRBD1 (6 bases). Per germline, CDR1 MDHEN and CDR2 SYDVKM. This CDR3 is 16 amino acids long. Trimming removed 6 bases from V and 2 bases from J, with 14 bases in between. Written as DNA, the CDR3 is TGTGCCAGCAGCAGGACAGCAAATGCTGGGGCCAACGTCCTGACTTTC. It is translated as CASSRTANAGANVLTF. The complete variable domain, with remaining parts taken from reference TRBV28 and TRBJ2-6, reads DVKVTQSSRYLVKRTGEKVFLECVQDMDHENMFWYRQDPGLGLRLIYFSYDVKMKEKGDIPEGYSVSREKKERFSLILESASTNQTSMYLCASSRTANAGANVLTFGAGSRLTVL.

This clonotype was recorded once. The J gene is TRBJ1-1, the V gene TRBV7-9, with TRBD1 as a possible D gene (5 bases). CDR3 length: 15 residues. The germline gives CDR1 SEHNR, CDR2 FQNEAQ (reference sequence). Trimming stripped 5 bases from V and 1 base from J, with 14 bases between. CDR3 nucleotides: TGTGCCAGCAGCCCACGGGACCCCCAGAACACTGAAGCTTTCTTT. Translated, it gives CASSPRDPQNTEAFF.

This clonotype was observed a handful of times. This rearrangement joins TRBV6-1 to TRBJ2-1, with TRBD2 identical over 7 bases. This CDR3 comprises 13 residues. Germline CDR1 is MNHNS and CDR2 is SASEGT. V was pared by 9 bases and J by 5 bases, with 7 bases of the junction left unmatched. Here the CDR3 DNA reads TGTGCCAGTGATTCTAGCGGCCACAATGAGCAGTTCTTC. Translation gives CASDSSGHNEQFF.

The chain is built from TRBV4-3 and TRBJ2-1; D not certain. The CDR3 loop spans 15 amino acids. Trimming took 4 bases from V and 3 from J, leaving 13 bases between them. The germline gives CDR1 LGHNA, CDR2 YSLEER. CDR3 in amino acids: CASSLPVESYNEQFF. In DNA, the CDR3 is TGCGCCAGCAGCCTCCCGGTTGAAAGCTACAATGAGCAGTTCTTC.

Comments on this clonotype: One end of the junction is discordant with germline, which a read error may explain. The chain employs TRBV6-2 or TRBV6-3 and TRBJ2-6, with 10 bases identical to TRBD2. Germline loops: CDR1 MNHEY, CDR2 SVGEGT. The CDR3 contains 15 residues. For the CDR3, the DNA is TGTGCCAGCAGTCTAGCGGGAGCCGGGGCCAGCGTCCTGACTTTC. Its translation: CASSLAGAGASVLTF.

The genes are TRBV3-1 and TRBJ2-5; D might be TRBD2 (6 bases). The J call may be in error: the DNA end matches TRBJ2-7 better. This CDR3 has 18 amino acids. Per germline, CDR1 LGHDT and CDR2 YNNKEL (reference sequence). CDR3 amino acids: CASSQAFRDSRTFYEQYF. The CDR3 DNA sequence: TGTGCCAGCAGCCAAGCCTTCCGGGACTCTCGGACGTTCTACGAGCAGTACTTC.

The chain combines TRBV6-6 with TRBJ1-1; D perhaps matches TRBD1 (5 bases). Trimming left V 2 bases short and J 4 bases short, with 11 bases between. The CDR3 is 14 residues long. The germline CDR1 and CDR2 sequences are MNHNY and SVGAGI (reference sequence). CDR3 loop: CASSYRREATEAFF. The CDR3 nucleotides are TGTGCCAGCAGTTACCGCAGGGAGGCCACTGAAGCTTTCTTT.

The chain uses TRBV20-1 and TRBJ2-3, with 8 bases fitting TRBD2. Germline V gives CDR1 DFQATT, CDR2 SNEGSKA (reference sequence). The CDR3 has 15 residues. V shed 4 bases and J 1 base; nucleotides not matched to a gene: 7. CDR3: CSAKRLATRTDTQYF. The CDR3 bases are TGCAGTGCTAAGAGACTAGCGACTCGCACAGATACGCAGTATTTT.

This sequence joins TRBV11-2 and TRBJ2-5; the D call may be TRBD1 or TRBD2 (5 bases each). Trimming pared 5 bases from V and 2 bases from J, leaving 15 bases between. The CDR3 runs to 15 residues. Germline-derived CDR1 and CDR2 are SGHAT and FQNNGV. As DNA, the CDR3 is TGTGCCAGCAGCGGCACTGAGGGGAGTCAAGAGACCCAGTACTTC. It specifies CASSGTEGSQETQYF.

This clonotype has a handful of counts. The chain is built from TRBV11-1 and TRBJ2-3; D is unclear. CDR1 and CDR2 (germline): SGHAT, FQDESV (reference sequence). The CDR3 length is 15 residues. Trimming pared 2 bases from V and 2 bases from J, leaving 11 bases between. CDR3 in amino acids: CASSLSQTSTDTQYF. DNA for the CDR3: TGTGCCAGCAGCTTATCCCAGACATCCACAGATACGCAGTATTTT.

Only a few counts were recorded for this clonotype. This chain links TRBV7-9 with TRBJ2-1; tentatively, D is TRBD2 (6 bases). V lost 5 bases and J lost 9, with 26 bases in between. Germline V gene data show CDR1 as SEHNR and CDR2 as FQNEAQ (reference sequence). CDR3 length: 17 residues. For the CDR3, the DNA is TGTGCCAGCAGCACTCCCCCCACTGGTGGGGGGTTCGGTGAGCAGTTCTTC. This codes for CASSTPPTGGGFGEQFF.

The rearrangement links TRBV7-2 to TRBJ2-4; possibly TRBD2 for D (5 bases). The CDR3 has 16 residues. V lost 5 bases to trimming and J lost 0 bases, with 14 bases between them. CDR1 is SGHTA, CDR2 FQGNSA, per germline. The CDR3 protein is CASSTSYGVAKNIQYF. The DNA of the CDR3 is TGTGCCAGCAGCACATCCTACGGGGTAGCCAAAAACATTCAGTACTTC. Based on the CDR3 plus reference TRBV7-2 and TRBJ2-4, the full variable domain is GAGVSQSPSNKVTEKGKDVELRCDPISGHTALYWYRQSLGQGLEFLIYFQGNSAPDKSGLPSDRFSAERTGGSVSTLTIQRTQQEDSAVYLCASSTSYGVAKNIQYFGAGTRLSVL.

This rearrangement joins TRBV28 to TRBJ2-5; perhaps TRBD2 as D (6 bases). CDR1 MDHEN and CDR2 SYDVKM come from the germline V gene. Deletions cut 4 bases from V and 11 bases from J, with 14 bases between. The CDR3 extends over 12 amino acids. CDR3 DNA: TGTGCCAGCAGTTACGGCTGGGGGGAGCAGTACTTC. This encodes CASSYGWGEQYF.

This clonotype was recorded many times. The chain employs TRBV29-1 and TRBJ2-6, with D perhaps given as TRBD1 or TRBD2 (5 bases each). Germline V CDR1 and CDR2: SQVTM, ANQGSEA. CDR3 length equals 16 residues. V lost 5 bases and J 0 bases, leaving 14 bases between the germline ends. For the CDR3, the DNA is TGCAGCGTTTCCCGGGACGTAGACTCTGGGGCCAACGTCCTGACTTTC. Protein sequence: CSVSRDVDSGANVLTF.